The clone carrying this TCR beta chain was recorded a few times. Its antigen is undetermined. At one end, the junction sequence differs from germline, possibly due to a read error. This specimen belongs to a study of cytomegalovirus exposure and HLA in healthy donors. The germline V gene has CDR1 SGHVS and CDR2 FQNEAQ. The CDR3 extends over 15 amino acids. The PCR employed 60 Vbeta primers together with 13 Jbeta primers. TCRdb's copy holds only in-frame clones and misses some; the assay was immunoSEQ multiplex PCR. The sample records roughly 100,000 clones, around 82% being singletons. Findings and caveats of the study: Most TCR sequences proved rare, with some public TCRs found in many donors.

The sequence was collected from a young woman in good health and CMV-seropositive. Material for sequencing was PBMCs. The chain combines TRBV7-8 with TRBJ1-1; 7 nucleotides agree with TRBD1. The CDR3 sequence: CASTLTGAANTEAFF. The CDR3 coding sequence is TGTGCCAGCACCTTAACAGGGGCGGCGAACACTGAAGCTTTCTTT. Complete variable domain (other parts from reference TRBV7-8 and TRBJ1-1): GAGVSQSPRYKVAKRGQDVALRCDPISGHVSLFWYQQALGQGPEFLTYFQNEAQLDKSGLPSDRFFAERPEGSVSTLKIQRTQQEDSAVYLCASTLTGAANTEAFFGQGTRLTVV.